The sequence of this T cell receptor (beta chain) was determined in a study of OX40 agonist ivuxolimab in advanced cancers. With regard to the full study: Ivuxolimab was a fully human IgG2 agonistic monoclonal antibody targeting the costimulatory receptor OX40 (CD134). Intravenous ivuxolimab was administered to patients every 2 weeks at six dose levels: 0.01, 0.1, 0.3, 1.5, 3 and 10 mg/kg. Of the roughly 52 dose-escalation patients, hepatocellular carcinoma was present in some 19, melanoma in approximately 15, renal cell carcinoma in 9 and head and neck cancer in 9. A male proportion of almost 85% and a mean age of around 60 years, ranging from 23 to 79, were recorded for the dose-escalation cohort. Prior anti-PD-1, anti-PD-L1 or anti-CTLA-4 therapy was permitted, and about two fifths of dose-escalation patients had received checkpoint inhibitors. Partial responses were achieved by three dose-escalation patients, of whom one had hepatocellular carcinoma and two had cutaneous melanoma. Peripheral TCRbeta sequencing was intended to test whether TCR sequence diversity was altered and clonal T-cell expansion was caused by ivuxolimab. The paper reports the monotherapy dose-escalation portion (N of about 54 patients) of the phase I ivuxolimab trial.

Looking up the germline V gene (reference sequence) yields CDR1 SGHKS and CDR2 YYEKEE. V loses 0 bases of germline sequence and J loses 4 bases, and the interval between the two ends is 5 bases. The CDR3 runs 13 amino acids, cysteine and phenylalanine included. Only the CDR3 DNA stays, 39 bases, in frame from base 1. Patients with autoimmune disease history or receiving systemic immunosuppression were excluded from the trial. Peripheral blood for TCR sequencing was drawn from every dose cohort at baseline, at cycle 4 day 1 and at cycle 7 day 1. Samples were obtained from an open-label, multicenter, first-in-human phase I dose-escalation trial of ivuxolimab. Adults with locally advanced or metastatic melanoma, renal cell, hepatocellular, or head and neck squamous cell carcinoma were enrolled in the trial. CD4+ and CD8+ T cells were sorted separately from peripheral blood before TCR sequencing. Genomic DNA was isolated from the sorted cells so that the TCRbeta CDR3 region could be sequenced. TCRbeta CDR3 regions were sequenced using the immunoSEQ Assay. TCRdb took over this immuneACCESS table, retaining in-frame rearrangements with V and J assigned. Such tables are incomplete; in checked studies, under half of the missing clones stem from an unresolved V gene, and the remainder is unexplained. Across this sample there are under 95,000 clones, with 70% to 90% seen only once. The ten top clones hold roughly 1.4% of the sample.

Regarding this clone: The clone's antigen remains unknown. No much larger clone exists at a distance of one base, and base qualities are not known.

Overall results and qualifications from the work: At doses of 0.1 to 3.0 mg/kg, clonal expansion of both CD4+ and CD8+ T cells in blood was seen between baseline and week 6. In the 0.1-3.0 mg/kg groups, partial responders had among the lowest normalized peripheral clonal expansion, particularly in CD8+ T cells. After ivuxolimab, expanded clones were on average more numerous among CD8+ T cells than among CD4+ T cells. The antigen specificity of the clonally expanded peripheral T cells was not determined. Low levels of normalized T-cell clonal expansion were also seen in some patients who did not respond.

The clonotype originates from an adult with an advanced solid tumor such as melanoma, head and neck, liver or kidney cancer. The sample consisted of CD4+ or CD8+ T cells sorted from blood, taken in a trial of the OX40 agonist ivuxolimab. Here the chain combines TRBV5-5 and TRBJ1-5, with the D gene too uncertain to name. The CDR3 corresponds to CASSLGENQPQHF. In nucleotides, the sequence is TGTGCCAGCAGCTTGGGAGAAAATCAGCCCCAGCATTTT.